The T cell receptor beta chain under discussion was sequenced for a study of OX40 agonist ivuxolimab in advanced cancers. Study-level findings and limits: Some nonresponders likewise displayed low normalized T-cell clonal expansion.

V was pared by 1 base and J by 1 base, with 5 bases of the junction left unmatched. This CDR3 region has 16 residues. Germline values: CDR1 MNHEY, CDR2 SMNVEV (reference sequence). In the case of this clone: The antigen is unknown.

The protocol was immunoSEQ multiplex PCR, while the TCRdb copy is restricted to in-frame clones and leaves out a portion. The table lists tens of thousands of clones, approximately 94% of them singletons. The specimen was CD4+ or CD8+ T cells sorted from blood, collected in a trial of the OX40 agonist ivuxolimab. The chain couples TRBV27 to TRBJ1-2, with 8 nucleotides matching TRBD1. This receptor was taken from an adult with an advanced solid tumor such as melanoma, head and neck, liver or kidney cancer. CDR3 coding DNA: TGTGCCAGCAGTTTATTGGCGGGACAGGTTAACTATGGCTACACCTTC. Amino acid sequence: CASSLLAGQVNYGYTF.